A selection of T cell receptor beta chains follows, all from one sample in a study of blood T cell repertoires in COVID-19. TCRdb's table, derived via immunoSEQ multiplex PCR, lists solely in-frame clones and lacks some. The sample lists 200,000 to 250,000 clones, 85% to 90% seen once, with about 2.2% in the top ten. Sequenced input: peripheral blood. Every receptor here comes from a woman between 50 and 59 years old with acute or convalescent COVID-19. The CDR3 runs from the conserved cysteine through the conserved F or W. Fields, in order: CDR3 protein, CDR3 DNA, clone size, V gene, D gene, J gene. The D gene is left open where the match is weak. Expanded clones get a size class; other rows say once, few or many, or leave the size out.

CDR3 protein: CASSLPRTGGHPYGYTF; CDR3 DNA: TGTGCCAGCAGCTTACCCCGGACGGGGGGCCACCCCTATGGCTACACCTTC; clone size: -; V gene: TRBV7-9; D gene: -; J gene: TRBJ1-2
CDR3 protein: CASSLGRDTDTQYF; CDR3 DNA: TGTGCCAGCAGTTTAGGGCGGGACACAGATACGCAGTATTTT; clone size: -; V gene: TRBV27; D gene: -; J gene: TRBJ2-3
CDR3 protein: CASSVRQGTDTQYF; CDR3 DNA: TGTGCCAGCAGCGTACGCCAGGGCACAGATACGCAGTATTTT; clone size: -; V gene: TRBV9; D gene: -; J gene: TRBJ2-3
CDR3 protein: CASSSNRASYEQYF; CDR3 DNA: TGTGCCAGCAGCTCAAACAGGGCTTCCTACGAGCAGTACTTC; clone size: -; V gene: TRBV7-2; D gene: -; J gene: TRBJ2-7
CDR3 protein: CASRDRAPTEAFF; CDR3 DNA: TGTGCCAGCCGGGACAGGGCCCCCACTGAAGCTTTCTTT; clone size: -; V gene: TRBV19; D gene: TRBD1; J gene: TRBJ1-1
CDR3 protein: CASSNRVDEQYF; CDR3 DNA: TGTGCCAGCAGTAACAGGGTGGACGAGCAGTACTTC; clone size: -; V gene: TRBV6-5; D gene: -; J gene: TRBJ2-7
CDR3 protein: CASSLDSFYGYTF; CDR3 DNA: TGTGCCAGTAGTCTGGACAGTTTCTATGGCTACACCTTC; clone size: -; V gene: TRBV19; D gene: -; J gene: TRBJ1-2
CDR3 protein: CASSGGYGELFF; CDR3 DNA: TGCGCCAGCAGCGGGGGGTACGGGGAGCTGTTTTTT; clone size: once; V gene: TRBV4-3; D gene: -; J gene: TRBJ2-2
CDR3 protein: CASSKTGIRTNEQFF; CDR3 DNA: TGTGCCAGCAGCAAGACAGGGATCCGGACCAATGAGCAGTTCTTC; clone size: -; V gene: TRBV7-9; D gene: TRBD1; J gene: TRBJ2-1
CDR3 protein: CAWSPGLAAQTDTQYF; CDR3 DNA: TGTGCCTGGAGTCCCGGACTAGCGGCGCAAACAGATACGCAGTATTTT; clone size: once; V gene: TRBV30; D gene: TRBD2; J gene: TRBJ2-3
CDR3 protein: CASSQVFVDRESVQFF; CDR3 DNA: TGCGCCAGCAGCCAAGTTTTTGTGGACAGGGAATCCGTGCAGTTCTTC; clone size: -; V gene: TRBV4-1; D gene: TRBD1; J gene: TRBJ2-1
CDR3 protein: CAIRAGDQETQYF; CDR3 DNA: TGTGCCATCAGGGCCGGGGACCAAGAGACCCAGTACTTC; clone size: -; V gene: TRBV10-3; D gene: -; J gene: TRBJ2-5
CDR3 protein: CATSKEQDYGYTF; CDR3 DNA: TGTGCCACCAGCAAAGAACAGGACTATGGCTACACCTTC; clone size: -; V gene: TRBV15; D gene: -; J gene: TRBJ1-2